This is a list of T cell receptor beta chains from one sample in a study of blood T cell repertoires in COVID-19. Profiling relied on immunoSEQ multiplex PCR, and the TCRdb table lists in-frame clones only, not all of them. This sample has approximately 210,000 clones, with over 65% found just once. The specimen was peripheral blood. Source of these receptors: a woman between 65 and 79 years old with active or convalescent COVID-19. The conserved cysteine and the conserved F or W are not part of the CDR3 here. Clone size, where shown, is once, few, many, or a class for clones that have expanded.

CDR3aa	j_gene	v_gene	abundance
AWSGQAYEQY	TRBJ2-7	TRBV30	NA
ASTAGQGPDTQY	TRBJ2-3	TRBV5-1	once
ASRGTGGYQPQH	TRBJ1-5	TRBV19	NA
ASSPAGGSEQY	TRBJ2-7	TRBV12-3/TRBV12-4	NA
ASRPPGLEQF	TRBJ2-1	TRBV12-3/TRBV12-4	NA
ASSEGPSPYEQY	TRBJ2-7	TRBV6-1	NA
ASSLGGTGAEAF	TRBJ1-1	TRBV11-3	NA
AWSPWGGISTEAF	TRBJ1-1	TRBV30	NA
AWSLMAENEQF	TRBJ2-1	TRBV30	NA
ASSEGSPITDTQY	TRBJ2-3	TRBV6-1	NA
ASSRSGQGAKVGNQPQH	TRBJ1-5	TRBV6-6	NA
ASSRPGTDTQY	TRBJ2-3	TRBV6-6	NA
ASSQAEAGGPRQY	TRBJ2-7	TRBV4-2	NA
ASSIKETAYEQY	TRBJ2-7	TRBV19	once
ASSDLGRRSNQPQH	TRBJ1-5	TRBV6-4	NA
ASSLMGQGSGEAF	TRBJ1-1	TRBV5-1	NA
ASSRERDRPYEQY	TRBJ2-7	TRBV13	NA
AWTRVHRGNSPLH	TRBJ1-6	TRBV30	NA
ASGLWGGTLH	TRBJ1-6	TRBV12-5	few
ASSSDRDYGYT	TRBJ1-2	TRBV7-9	few
ASAPAIGGGYNEQF	TRBJ2-1	TRBV12-5	NA
ASSYVQDTGELF	TRBJ2-2	TRBV6-2/TRBV6-3	NA
ASSLGTGDGPQH	TRBJ1-5	TRBV7-6	NA
ASSPHGLAGYTQY	TRBJ2-3	TRBV28	NA
ASSYGSREIGYT	TRBJ1-2	TRBV6-2/TRBV6-3	NA
ASSQQGAGEF	TRBJ2-1	TRBV3-1/TRBV3-2	NA
ASSVDGGPAF	TRBJ1-1	TRBV9	once
ASSPGLNNEQF	TRBJ2-1	TRBV18	NA
AVRGLREGRNEQF	TRBJ2-1	TRBV28	once
ASSPRGRELGDEQF	TRBJ2-1	TRBV18	NA
ASSEWSREY	TRBJ2-3	TRBV2	NA
AWRGQGIYEQY	TRBJ2-7	TRBV30	NA
ASSSRLAGGSGELF	TRBJ2-2	TRBV7-8	NA
ASSLRQGSTEAF	TRBJ1-1	TRBV7-2	NA
ASSFKSGRVGNTIY	TRBJ1-3	TRBV7-2	NA
ASSGTGDQPQH	TRBJ1-5	TRBV18	NA
ASMRERLEGNTIY	TRBJ1-3	TRBV6-5	NA
ASSPGQVLGYGYT	TRBJ1-2	TRBV3-1/TRBV3-2	NA
ASSFEAF	TRBJ1-1	TRBV3-1/TRBV3-2	NA
ASSETRVYEQY	TRBJ2-7	TRBV6-1	NA
ASSDRGRDADTQY	TRBJ2-3	TRBV25-1	NA
ATSDPGTAGNTIY	TRBJ1-3	TRBV24-1	NA
ASGTLNTEAF	TRBJ1-1	TRBV10-2	NA
ASSEQGASYEQY	TRBJ2-7	TRBV5-1	few
ATKEQGSTEAF	TRBJ1-1	TRBV10-1	few
ASSYSRGSTDTQY	TRBJ2-3	TRBV6-5	NA
ASSLDHGSNWPQH	TRBJ1-5	TRBV5-1	few
SAQGGNTIY	TRBJ1-3	TRBV20-1	NA
ASSLGRFGSNRIEKLF	TRBJ1-4	TRBV7-9	NA
ASSLQDRGYYGYT	TRBJ1-2	TRBV18	NA
ASSPIRNVGSNSPLH	TRBJ1-6	TRBV11-2	NA
ASSSPDRGYTEAF	TRBJ1-1	TRBV9	NA
ASSKGTGSYNEQF	TRBJ2-1	TRBV6-2/TRBV6-3	NA
ASNLGQGVKETQY	TRBJ2-5	TRBV6-5	few